Each of the 22 T cell receptor beta chains below was sequenced from the same sample in a study of T cells in Graves' hyperthyroidism and ophthalmopathy. TCR beta CDR3 sequences were amplified from RNA transcripts. HTBI primers were the set used in a first-round RT-PCR of the TCR CDR3. In TCRdb, the multiplex PCR reads were re-called with MiXCR into one record per CDR3 protein. In the table there are some 200,000 distinct CDR3 sequences, about a sixth of which are singletons. What was sequenced was blood. The receptor set was obtained from a woman between 45 and 60 years old with Graves' hyperthyroidism.

This rearrangement joins TRBV6-1 to TRBJ1-1; no firm D call. CDR1 MNHNS and CDR2 SASEGT come from the germline V gene. Between the trimmed V and J ends, which lost 8 bases and 7 bases, there was a span of 14 bases. This CDR3 spans 12 amino acids. CDR3 amino acids: CASLGLVGEAFF. The CDR3 nucleotides read TGTGCCAGCCTGGGTTTGGTAGGTGAAGCTTTCTTT.

This clonotype occurred many times. The gene calls are TRBV30 and TRBJ1-5; possible D gene TRBD1, 6 bases. The V gene's germline CDR1 is GTSNPN and CDR2 SVGIG (reference sequence). CDR3 size: 16 residues. The V end lost 4 bases, the J end lost 4 bases, and 20 bases lay between the germline ends. The CDR3 is CAWKNPTGPENQPQHF. The CDR3 DNA is TGTGCCTGGAAGAACCCGACAGGACCCGAGAATCAGCCCCAGCATTTT.

In this sample, this clonotype turned up a few times. The chain links TRBV20-1 to TRBJ2-3, with D possibly TRBD2 on 7 matching bases. The germline gives CDR1 DFQATT, CDR2 SNEGSKA (reference sequence). The germline V and J ends were trimmed by 0 bases and 8 bases, with 12 bases remaining between them. CDR3 length: 13 residues. CDR3 DNA sequence: TGCAGTGCTAGAGATTTCGGGGGGCGTACGCAGTATTTT. Its protein is CSARDFGGRTQYF.

This chain connects TRBV30 to TRBJ1-1; D gene uncertain. Germline lookup yields CDR1 GTSNPN and CDR2 SVGIG (reference sequence). Deletions cut 3 bases from V and 6 bases from J, with 17 bases between. The CDR3 length is 14 residues. The chain's CDR3 is CAWRRDPSGPEAFF. The CDR3 DNA reads TGTGCCTGGAGGAGAGACCCCTCCGGCCCTGAAGCTTTCTTT.

The chain couples TRBV11-2 to TRBJ2-3; TRBD2 might be the D (6 bases). The CDR3 spans 15 residues. Germline V gene sequence: CDR1 SGHAT, CDR2 FQNNGV. V lost 5 bases to trimming and J lost 6 bases, with 18 bases between them. The CDR3 is CASSQDRGFLDTQYF. For the CDR3, the DNA is TGTGCCAGCAGCCAAGATCGGGGGTTTTTGGATACGCAGTATTTT.

The chain has TRBV20-1 and TRBJ2-5; weak D call: TRBD2 (5 bases). Germline CDR1 is DFQATT and CDR2 is SNEGSKA (reference sequence). V lost 5 bases and J 4 bases, leaving 14 bases between the germline ends. There are 13 residues in the CDR3. The CDR3 here is CSAYPAVGETQYF. The CDR3, as DNA: TGCAGTGCTTACCCAGCGGTTGGAGAGACCCAGTACTTC.

This clonotype was counted many times. The V call is TRBV9, the J call TRBJ1-6; 8 nucleotides line up with TRBD1. V shed 2 bases, J shed 7 bases, and the junction held 5 bases outside the gene matches. CDR1 SGDLS and CDR2 YYNGEE come from the germline V gene. The CDR3 is made up of 15 amino acids. The CDR3 region has the DNA TGTGCCAGCAGCGTTGGACAGGGTGGGAATTCACCCCTCCACTTT. It is translated as CASSVGQGGNSPLHF.

The sample holds a few counts of this clonotype. The chain joins TRBV27 to TRBJ2-1, with 10 positions matching TRBD2. V lost 5 bases, J lost 6 bases, and 10 bases stayed unmatched. Germline V lookup: CDR1 MNHEY, CDR2 SMNVEV (reference sequence). This CDR3 has 16 amino acids. In nucleotides, the CDR3 is TGTGCCAGCAGTCCGCCCACTAGCGGGAATGGCAATGAGCAGTTCTTC. This codes for CASSPPTSGNGNEQFF.

In its sample, this clonotype was seen many times. This chain links TRBV30 with TRBJ2-7, with D unresolved. The CDR3 has 14 residues. The V end lost 4 bases, the J end lost 3 bases, and 16 bases lay between the germline ends. Germline V gives CDR1 GTSNPN, CDR2 SVGIG (reference sequence). CDR3 bases: TGTGCCTGGACAAGGCTACGGACGAGCTACGAGCAGTACTTC. Its translation is CAWTRLRTSYEQYF.

The V call is TRBV5-4, the J call TRBJ2-7, with D perhaps matching TRBD1 or TRBD2 (5 bases each). V dropped 10 bases and J dropped 2 bases, with 19 bases sitting between them. The CDR3 contains 14 residues. The V gene's germline CDR1 is SGHNT and CDR2 YYREEE (reference sequence). The CDR3 spells CAWHLGAEAYEQYF. The CDR3 nucleotides are TGTGCCTGGCACCTCGGGGCCGAAGCCTACGAGCAGTACTTC.

This clonotype occurred many times. The chain uses TRBV7-2 and TRBJ2-7; 7 positions match TRBD2. This CDR3 is 14 amino acids long. The germline gives CDR1 SGHTA, CDR2 FQGNSA. Trimming took 8 bases from V and 0 from J; bases not matched to a gene: 7. The CDR3 spells CASAPSGGSYEQYF. CDR3 DNA sequence: TGTGCCAGCGCCCCTAGCGGAGGCTCCTACGAGCAGTACTTC.

This clonotype was recorded at least ten times. The chain recombines TRBV12-3 or TRBV12-4 with TRBJ2-3; D ambiguous. Trimming took off 2 bases at V and 3 bases at J, with 3 bases between the two ends. There are 12 residues in the CDR3. Written as DNA, the CDR3 is TGTGCCAGCAGTTTAAATACAGATACGCAGTATTTT. Translated, it gives CASSLNTDTQYF.

V gene TRBV19 combines with J gene TRBJ2-6; possible D gene TRBD1, 5 bases. V was pared by 1 base and J by 4 bases, with 14 bases between. The CDR3 consists of 17 residues. Germline loops: CDR1 LNHDA, CDR2 SQIVND (reference sequence). CDR3 region: CASSIVAGSVGANVLTF. CDR3 bases: TGTGCCAGTAGTATAGTGGCAGGGTCTGTCGGGGCCAACGTCCTGACTTTC.

This chain joins TRBV3-1 and TRBJ2-3; 12 bases map to TRBD2. This CDR3 has 16 residues. V shed 5 bases and J 0 bases; nucleotides not matched to a gene: 3. Germline loops: CDR1 LGHDT, CDR2 YNNKEL (reference sequence). CDR3 DNA: TGTGCCAGCAGCTACGGGACTAGCGGGAGCACAGATACGCAGTATTTT. Translation: CASSYGTSGSTDTQYF.

Ten or more counts support this clonotype. V is TRBV30 and J is TRBJ1-6, with D possibly TRBD1 on 6 matching bases. The V end lost 2 bases, the J end lost 11 bases, and 16 bases lay between the germline ends. The CDR3 runs to 14 residues. Germline CDR1 is GTSNPN and CDR2 is SVGIG (reference sequence). The CDR3 bases are TGTGCCTGGAGTATTCCCGGGACATTGACACCCCTCCACTTT. Protein product: CAWSIPGTLTPLHF.

The rearrangement joins TRBV20-1 to TRBJ2-1; 13 bases match TRBD2. The CDR3 covers 16 residues. Looked up from germline, CDR1 is DFQATT and CDR2 is SNEGSKA (reference sequence). The V and J ends lost 1 base and 9 bases, in that order; junction bases with no gene match: 9. In nucleotides, the CDR3 is TGCAGTGCTAGAGTAGCACTAGCGGGAGGGCCAGGTGAGCAGTTCTTC. The encoded protein is CSARVALAGGPGEQFF.

This clonotype has a count of ten or more. The genes are TRBV27 and TRBJ2-7, with TRBD2 matching over 11 bases. Germline loops: CDR1 MNHEY, CDR2 SMNVEV (reference sequence). The CDR3 sequence is 16 residues long. After removal of 3 bases from V and 6 bases from J, the junction contained 10 bases not matched to a gene. The CDR3 sequence: CASSFGTSGLRGEQYF. In nucleotides, the CDR3 is TGTGCCAGCAGTTTCGGGACTAGCGGCCTTCGGGGCGAGCAGTACTTC.

This clonotype was seen ten or more times. The V call is TRBV3-1, the J call TRBJ1-5, with a weak D call TRBD1 (5 bases). V dropped 4 bases and J dropped 3 bases, with 7 bases sitting between them. CDR3 size: 13 residues. The germline CDR1 and CDR2 sequences are LGHDT and YNNKEL (reference sequence). CDR3 residues: CASSPGPNQPQHF. DNA for the CDR3: TGTGCCAGCAGCCCAGGGCCCAATCAGCCCCAGCATTTT.

This clonotype was picked up many times. V and J are TRBV28 and TRBJ2-1, with no clear D. CDR3 length: 16 amino acids. The V gene's germline CDR1 is MDHEN and CDR2 SYDVKM. Trimming took 5 bases from V and 3 from J, leaving 17 bases between them. In DNA, the CDR3 is TGTGCCAGCAGTCGCCTAGATGGGATGAGCTACAATGAGCAGTTCTTC. Its translation is CASSRLDGMSYNEQFF. The variable domain in full, with the rest retrieved from reference TRBV28 and TRBJ2-1, is DVKVTQSSRYLVKRTGEKVFLECVQDMDHENMFWYRQDPGLGLRLIYFSYDVKMKEKGDIPEGYSVSREKKERFSLILESASTNQTSMYLCASSRLDGMSYNEQFFGPGTRLTVL.

This clonotype was seen ten or more times. DNA for the CDR3: TGCAGTGCCACCCTAGGGACAGTCACTAACTATGGCTACACCTTC. Its protein product is CSATLGTVTNYGYTF. This chain joins TRBV20-1 and TRBJ1-2, with 7 bases identical to TRBD1. The trim removed 6 bases at V and 0 bases at J, leaving 10 bases unmatched. Germline-derived CDR1 and CDR2 are DFQATT and SNEGSKA (reference sequence). CDR3 length: 15 residues.

This clonotype occurred a few times. The rearrangement uses TRBV12-3 or TRBV12-4 and TRBJ2-1; D not resolved. Trimming shortened V by 5 bases and J by 3 bases, and 14 bases separated the two germline ends. This CDR3 comprises 15 residues. CDR3: CASSPGEARYNEQFF. CDR3 nucleotides: TGTGCCAGCAGTCCTGGAGAGGCCCGCTACAATGAGCAGTTCTTC.

This clonotype was seen ten or more times. The chain couples TRBV7-2 to TRBJ2-2, with 10 bases identical to TRBD2. From germline, CDR1 is SGHTA and CDR2 FQGNSA. The ends lost 11 bases at V and 5 bases at J; junction bases unmatched: 5. This CDR3 is 13 amino acids long. The CDR3 DNA is TGTGCCGACAGCGGGAGGGGAACCGGGGAGCTGTTTTTT. This gives the protein CADSGRGTGELFF.